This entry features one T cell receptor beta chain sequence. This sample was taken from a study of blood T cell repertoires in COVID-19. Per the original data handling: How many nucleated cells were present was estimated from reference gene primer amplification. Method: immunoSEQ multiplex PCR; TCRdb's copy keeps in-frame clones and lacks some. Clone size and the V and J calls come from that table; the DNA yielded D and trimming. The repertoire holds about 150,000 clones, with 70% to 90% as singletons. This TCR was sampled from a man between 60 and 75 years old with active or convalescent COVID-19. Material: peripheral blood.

CDR3 region: CASSQGATPNEKLFF. The CDR3 DNA reads as TGCGCCAGCAGCCAGGGGGCCACACCGAATGAAAAACTGTTTTTT. This sequence joins TRBV4-1 and TRBJ1-4, with D maybe TRBD1 (6 bases). The CDR3 covers 15 residues. CDR1 and CDR2 from the germline V gene are MGHRA and YSYEKL. Trimming stripped 3 bases from V and 5 bases from J, with 13 bases between.